A selection of T cell receptor beta chains follows, all from one sample in a study of T cells in Graves' hyperthyroidism and ophthalmopathy. TCRdb ran MiXCR on the multiplex PCR reads and lists one entry per CDR3 protein. The table includes about 400,000 distinct CDR3 sequences, roughly 14% detected once. The sample comprised blood. These receptors all come from a woman aged 18-29 years with Graves' hyperthyroidism. CDR3s include the opening cysteine and the closing phenylalanine or tryptophan. The order of the fields is CDR3 length, V gene, clone size, D gene, J gene, CDR3 DNA, CDR3 protein. D genes are given only for firm matches. The size entry is marked missing in some rows and otherwise reads once, few, many or a size class.

>15|TRBV5-1|-|-|TRBJ2-7
TGCGCCAGCAGGGACCGCCCGGAGAGGGCCTACGAGCAGTACTTC
CASRDRPERAYEQYF
>13|TRBV20-1|-|-|TRBJ1-1
TGCAGTGCTAGAGAAGACCGGAACACTGAAGCTTTCTTT
CSAREDRNTEAFF
>15|TRBV29-1|few|-|TRBJ2-3
TGCAGCGTTTCTAGGGGGGACGGTCCTCCTGATACGCAGTATTTT
CSVSRGDGPPDTQYF
>13|TRBV20-1|-|-|TRBJ2-7
TGCAGTGCTAGCTCCCCAGGGTTTCGCGAGCAGTACTTC
CSASSPGFREQYF
>15|TRBV6-5|-|TRBD2|TRBJ2-7
TGTGCCAGCAGATACTCGAGCCGGGGGGGCTACGAGCAGTACTTC
CASRYSSRGGYEQYF
>15|TRBV2|many|TRBD2|TRBJ2-5
TGTGCCAGGGGGCTGAAGGCTAGCGGTAGAGAGACCCAGTACTTC
CARGLKASGRETQYF
>12|TRBV11-2|many|-|TRBJ2-2
TGTGCCAGCAGCCCCAGATCCGGGGAGCTGTTTTTT
CASSPRSGELFF
>16|TRBV28|many|-|TRBJ1-5
TGTGCCAGCAGTTCCCCTTATTTGCGGGCAGGACAGCCCCAGCATTTT
CASSSPYLRAGQPQHF
>14|TRBV7-2|many|-|TRBJ2-7
TGTGCCAGCAGCGGTGGGGGGGCAGCCTACGAGCAGTACTTC
CASSGGGAAYEQYF
>12|TRBV24-1|many|TRBD1|TRBJ1-2
TGTGCCACCAGTGACTACAGGGGTGGCTACACCTTC
CATSDYRGGYTF
>15|TRBV28|many|-|TRBJ1-3
TGTGCCAGCACTCCCTCAGGGTTCTCTGGAAACACCATATATTTT
CASTPSGFSGNTIYF
>15|TRBV20-1|many|-|TRBJ2-1
TGCAGTGCTAGAGATGGGAAGGGTCATGCGGATGAGCAGTTCTTC
CSARDGKGHADEQFF
>17|TRBV11-3|few|TRBD1|TRBJ2-5
TGTGCCAGCAGCTGGGGTCAGCGGGACAGGGTCGAAGAGACCCAGTACTTC
CASSWGQRDRVEETQYF
>15|TRBV28|many|-|TRBJ1-1
TGTGCCAGCAGTTTAAAAGCCACAGGGATCACTGAAGCTTTCTTT
CASSLKATGITEAFF
>14|TRBV20-1|many|-|TRBJ2-3
TGCAGTGCTAGAGCGGGGGTGATAACAGATACGCAGTATTTT
CSARAGVITDTQYF
>17|TRBV28|many|-|TRBJ1-5
TGTGCCAGCAGTCTCACCCCCCAGGGGATGAGCAATCAGCCCCAGCATTTT
CASSLTPQGMSNQPQHF
>15|TRBV6-1|few|TRBD1|TRBJ1-4
TGTGCCAGCAGTGAAACCCCTGACAGGGGTGAAAAACTGTTTTTT
CASSETPDRGEKLFF
>11|TRBV20-1|-|-|TRBJ2-3
TGCAGTGCTAGGGTAGCGGATACGCAGTATTTT
CSARVADTQYF
>17|TRBV10-3|few|-|TRBJ2-2
TGTGCCATCAGTGAGGATGCTGCGGGTATCATTGCCGGGGAGCTGTTTTTT
CAISEDAAGIIAGELFF
>14|TRBV4-1|many|-|TRBJ2-5
TGCGCCAGCAGCCAAGATCCGGGGCAAGAGACCCAGTACTTC
CASSQDPGQETQYF
>14|TRBV20-1|-|TRBD2|TRBJ2-1
TGCAGTGCCCCTCCCGGGACTAGCGGCAATGAGCAGTTCTTC
CSAPPGTSGNEQFF
>17|TRBV12-3/TRBV12-4|many|-|TRBJ2-7
TGTGCCAGCAGTTTGAGTTTGAGACTTCCGAGCTCCTACGAGCAGTACTTC
CASSLSLRLPSSYEQYF
>17|TRBV19|-|TRBD1|TRBJ1-1
TGTGCCAGTAGTACTACCGACAGGGCTGCCGTGAACACTGAAGCTTTCTTT
CASSTTDRAAVNTEAFF
>15|TRBV7-3|-|TRBD2|TRBJ2-2
TGTGCCAGCAGCTTAACTCCAGCGGGAAACGGGGAGCTGTTTTTT
CASSLTPAGNGELFF
>14|TRBV7-9|many|-|TRBJ1-3
TGTGCCAGCAGCTCCCCACGGGCTGGAAACACCATATATTTT
CASSSPRAGNTIYF
>13|TRBV20-1|many|-|TRBJ2-7
TGCAGTGCTAGATTTACAGGGACCTACGAGCAGTACTTC
CSARFTGTYEQYF
>12|TRBV20-1|-|-|TRBJ2-5
TGCAGTGCTGGGGGAGGTAGGGAGACCCAGTACTTC
CSAGGGRETQYF
>17|TRBV5-5|-|TRBD1|TRBJ2-3
TGTGCCAGCAGCAATAAGCCGGGACAGGGATCCACAGATACGCAGTATTTT
CASSNKPGQGSTDTQYF